This entry describes one T cell receptor beta chain. The antigen remains unidentified. The data were taken from a study of T cell responses to AZD1222 COVID-19 vaccine. The V and J ends lost 6 bases and 5 bases respectively, with 14 bases between them. Per the germline V gene, CDR1 is MNHEY and CDR2 is SMNVEV (reference sequence). The CDR3 length is 14 residues. TCRdb's copy holds only in-frame clones and misses some; the assay was immunoSEQ multiplex PCR. The sample lists 90,000 or so clones, 70% to 90% occurring once. Study-wide results and limits: Baseline serology detected seropositivity in only a handful of AZD1222 recipients.

The gene calls are TRBV27 and TRBJ2-1; perhaps TRBD2 as D (6 bases). The sample in question was peripheral blood, obtained on day 0 of AZD1222 vaccination. This clonotype was sampled from an adult in good health. CDR3 sequence reads: CASRRGRENNEQFF. CDR3 DNA sequence: TGTGCCAGCAGGCGGGGCCGGGAAAACAATGAGCAGTTCTTC.